A selection of T cell receptor beta chains follows, all from one sample in a study of shared clonotypes between healthy human individuals. Assay: immunoSEQ multiplex PCR; the TCRdb copy retains only in-frame clones and omits some. Among 400,000 to 500,000 clones listed, approximately 80% were seen once. Sequenced material: PBMCs. The source is a woman aged 40-49 years in good health. Some clones in this sample may be carry-over from other donors' samples. The CDR3 runs from the conserved cysteine through the conserved F or W. A D gene is named only where the DNA matches it firmly. Where a row states a size, it is once, few, many or the class of an expanded clone; other rows omit it.

abundance: -
j_gene: TRBJ2-6
v_gene: TRBV11-2
d_gene: -
CDR3aa: CASRGISGANVLTF
CDR3nt: TGTGCCAGCAGGGGTATCTCTGGGGCCAACGTCCTGACTTTC

abundance: -
j_gene: TRBJ1-5
v_gene: TRBV5-4
d_gene: TRBD1
CDR3aa: CASSQGQEQPQHF
CDR3nt: TGTGCCAGCAGCCAGGGACAGGAACAGCCCCAGCATTTT

abundance: once
j_gene: TRBJ2-2
v_gene: TRBV18
d_gene: -
CDR3aa: CASRPLNTGELFF
CDR3nt: TGTGCCAGCCGCCCCTTGAACACCGGGGAGCTGTTTTTT

abundance: few
j_gene: TRBJ2-1
v_gene: TRBV11-2
d_gene: -
CDR3aa: CASSSRTGSSYNEQFF
CDR3nt: TGTGCCAGCAGCTCGCGGACGGGAAGCTCCTACAATGAGCAGTTCTTC

abundance: -
j_gene: TRBJ2-3
v_gene: TRBV27
d_gene: -
CDR3aa: CASSFVDTDTQYF
CDR3nt: TGTGCCAGCAGTTTCGTGGACACAGATACGCAGTATTTT

abundance: -
j_gene: TRBJ2-1
v_gene: TRBV19
d_gene: -
CDR3aa: CASRRVGDSTYNEQFF
CDR3nt: TGTGCCAGTAGGAGGGTGGGGGACTCTACCTACAATGAGCAGTTCTTC

abundance: -
j_gene: TRBJ2-2
v_gene: TRBV28
d_gene: -
CDR3aa: CASTSPRYGGELFF
CDR3nt: TGTGCCAGCACCTCCCCCCGTTATGGCGGGGAGCTGTTTTTT

abundance: -
j_gene: TRBJ2-7
v_gene: TRBV5-6
d_gene: TRBD1
CDR3aa: CASSGRTGSLREQYF
CDR3nt: TGTGCCAGCAGCGGACGGACAGGATCCCTACGGGAGCAGTACTTC

abundance: few
j_gene: TRBJ1-1
v_gene: TRBV11-3
d_gene: -
CDR3aa: CASSRDVNTEAFF
CDR3nt: TGTGCCAGCAGTAGGGATGTGAACACTGAAGCTTTCTTT

abundance: -
j_gene: TRBJ2-7
v_gene: TRBV19
d_gene: TRBD1
CDR3aa: CASSINWDSGRRQYF
CDR3nt: TGTGCCAGTAGTATAAACTGGGACAGTGGAAGGCGGCAGTACTTC

abundance: -
j_gene: TRBJ2-7
v_gene: TRBV19
d_gene: TRBD2
CDR3aa: CASSVRLAGSRSSYEQYF
CDR3nt: TGTGCCAGTAGTGTGAGACTAGCGGGTTCCCGCTCCTCCTACGAGCAGTACTTC

abundance: -
j_gene: TRBJ2-1
v_gene: TRBV2
d_gene: -
CDR3aa: CASSDRRSSYNEQFF
CDR3nt: TGTGCCAGCAGTGACAGGCGTAGCTCCTACAATGAGCAGTTCTTC

abundance: -
j_gene: TRBJ2-7
v_gene: TRBV10-3
d_gene: TRBD1
CDR3aa: CAIGLVGTGVGEQYF
CDR3nt: TGTGCCATCGGCCTAGTAGGGACAGGGGTCGGCGAGCAGTACTTC

abundance: -
j_gene: TRBJ2-3
v_gene: TRBV5-1
d_gene: TRBD2
CDR3aa: CASSFTGTSGDTQYF
CDR3nt: TGCGCCAGCAGCTTCACCGGGACTAGCGGAGATACGCAGTATTTT

abundance: many
j_gene: TRBJ1-5
v_gene: TRBV6-6
d_gene: -
CDR3aa: CASSFGANSNQPQHF
CDR3nt: TGTGCCAGCAGTTTCGGCGCTAATAGCAATCAGCCCCAGCATTTT

abundance: -
j_gene: TRBJ2-1
v_gene: TRBV29-1
d_gene: -
CDR3aa: CSVQGFRDEQFF
CDR3nt: TGCAGCGTCCAGGGGTTTAGGGATGAGCAGTTCTTC

abundance: -
j_gene: TRBJ2-2
v_gene: TRBV2
d_gene: TRBD2
CDR3aa: CASRIGGLAGAGSAGELFF
CDR3nt: TGTGCCAGCAGAATAGGTGGGCTAGCGGGAGCTGGTTCTGCCGGGGAGCTGTTTTTT

abundance: once
j_gene: TRBJ2-1
v_gene: TRBV2
d_gene: -
CDR3aa: CASSLTGYNEQFF
CDR3nt: TGTGCCAGCAGCCTCACAGGGTATAATGAGCAGTTCTTC

abundance: -
j_gene: TRBJ2-3
v_gene: TRBV29-1
d_gene: -
CDR3aa: CSTGLGPGGTTDTQYF
CDR3nt: TGCAGCACCGGTCTTGGGCCGGGGGGCACCACAGATACGCAGTATTTT

abundance: -
j_gene: TRBJ2-3
v_gene: TRBV7-3
d_gene: -
CDR3aa: CASSSMASTDTQYF
CDR3nt: TGTGCCAGCAGCTCTATGGCGAGCACAGATACGCAGTATTTT

abundance: -
j_gene: TRBJ2-7
v_gene: TRBV20-1
d_gene: -
CDR3aa: CSARAGYEQYF
CDR3nt: TGCAGTGCTAGAGCAGGGTACGAGCAGTACTTC

abundance: -
j_gene: TRBJ2-7
v_gene: TRBV7-6
d_gene: -
CDR3aa: CASSLSPTYEQYF
CDR3nt: TGTGCCAGCAGCTTATCGCCTACCTACGAGCAGTACTTC

abundance: -
j_gene: TRBJ2-2
v_gene: TRBV28
d_gene: -
CDR3aa: CASTPHNTGELFF
CDR3nt: TGTGCCAGCACCCCCCACAACACCGGGGAGCTGTTTTTT

abundance: -
j_gene: TRBJ2-2
v_gene: TRBV7-9
d_gene: -
CDR3aa: CASTSPSNTGELFF
CDR3nt: TGTGCCAGCACCTCCCCCTCGAACACCGGGGAGCTGTTTTTT

abundance: -
j_gene: TRBJ1-3
v_gene: TRBV6-1
d_gene: -
CDR3aa: CASSEAGPGNTIYF
CDR3nt: TGTGCCAGCAGTGAAGCTGGCCCTGGAAACACCATATATTTT

abundance: -
j_gene: TRBJ1-5
v_gene: TRBV27
d_gene: -
CDR3aa: CASSLSGNQPQHF
CDR3nt: TGTGCCAGCAGTTTATCAGGGAATCAGCCCCAGCATTTT

abundance: -
j_gene: TRBJ2-3
v_gene: TRBV28
d_gene: -
CDR3aa: CASSFGYAGLTDTQYF
CDR3nt: TGTGCCAGCAGTTTCGGTTACGCGGGACTCACAGATACGCAGTATTTT

abundance: -
j_gene: TRBJ2-7
v_gene: TRBV11-2
d_gene: TRBD1
CDR3aa: CASSHRQGIYEQYF
CDR3nt: TGTGCCAGCAGCCATAGACAGGGGATCTACGAGCAGTACTTC